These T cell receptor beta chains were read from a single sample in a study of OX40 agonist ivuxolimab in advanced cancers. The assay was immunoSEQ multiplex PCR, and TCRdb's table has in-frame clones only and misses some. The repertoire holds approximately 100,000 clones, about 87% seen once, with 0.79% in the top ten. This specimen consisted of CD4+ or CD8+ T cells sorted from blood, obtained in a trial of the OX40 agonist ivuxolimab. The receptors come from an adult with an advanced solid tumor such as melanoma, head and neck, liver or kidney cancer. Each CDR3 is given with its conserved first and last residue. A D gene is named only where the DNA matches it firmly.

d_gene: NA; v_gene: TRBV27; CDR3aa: CASSLSGGVRSFF
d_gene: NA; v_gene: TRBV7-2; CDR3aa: CASSPWGAGANVLTF
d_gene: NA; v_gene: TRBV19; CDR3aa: CASSLAGPYGYTF
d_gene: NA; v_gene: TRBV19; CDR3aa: CASSLGFVSEAFF
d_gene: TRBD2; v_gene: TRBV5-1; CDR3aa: CASSLGRRLAGGLNYNEQFF
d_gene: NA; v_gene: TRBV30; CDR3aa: CAWSAGDPNQPQHF
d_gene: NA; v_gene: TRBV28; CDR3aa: CASSFLISGNTIYF
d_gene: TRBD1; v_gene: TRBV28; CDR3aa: CATWGQGLPDTQYF
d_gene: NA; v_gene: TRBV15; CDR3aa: CATSRGDSNYGYTF
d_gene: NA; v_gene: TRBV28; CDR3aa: CASRLQGPGYTF
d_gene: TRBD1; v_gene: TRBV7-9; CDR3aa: CASSADREYSPLHF
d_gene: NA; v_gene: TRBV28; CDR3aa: CASTFRVQPQHF
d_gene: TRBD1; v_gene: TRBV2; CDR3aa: CASTQGAGDTQYF
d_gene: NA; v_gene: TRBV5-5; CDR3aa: CASSSRTENEKLFF
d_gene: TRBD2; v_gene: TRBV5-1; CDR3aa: CASSSERGATDTQYF
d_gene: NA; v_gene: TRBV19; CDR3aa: CASTRGRQTGELFF
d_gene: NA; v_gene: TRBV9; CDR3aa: CASSSTDGNSPLHF
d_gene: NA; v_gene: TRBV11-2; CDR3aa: CASSLEGAGIQYF
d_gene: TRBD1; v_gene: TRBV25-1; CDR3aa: CASSEAEGAGQDTQYF
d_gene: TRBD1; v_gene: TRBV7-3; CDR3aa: CATSPGTGGMNTEAFF
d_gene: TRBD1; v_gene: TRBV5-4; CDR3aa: CASSSNRGIDEKLFF
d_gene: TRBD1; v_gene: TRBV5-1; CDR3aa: CTSSPGQGADTQYF
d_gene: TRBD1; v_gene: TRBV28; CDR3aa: CASSPADRVNTEAFF
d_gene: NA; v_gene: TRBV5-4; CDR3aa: CASSSPGKGNTIYF
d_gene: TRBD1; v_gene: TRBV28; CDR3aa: CASMTGTHSPLHF
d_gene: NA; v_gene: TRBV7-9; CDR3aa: CASSDGISTDTQYF
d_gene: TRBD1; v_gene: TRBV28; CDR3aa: CASSSSSGQGREKLFF
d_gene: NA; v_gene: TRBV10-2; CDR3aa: CASSAYLQGQTNTEAFF
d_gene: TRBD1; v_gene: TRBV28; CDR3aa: CASRSGQSYGYTF
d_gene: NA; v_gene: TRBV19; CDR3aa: CASQGTSYEQYF
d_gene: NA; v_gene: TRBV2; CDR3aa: CASSPSVTQYF
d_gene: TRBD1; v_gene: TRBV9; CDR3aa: CASSAEGGGEQFF
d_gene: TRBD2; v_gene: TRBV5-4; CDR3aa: CASSKGLAGQETQYF
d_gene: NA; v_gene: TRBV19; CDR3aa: CASSIVGGGGSETQYF
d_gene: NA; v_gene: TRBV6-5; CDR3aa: CASILEGVEAFF
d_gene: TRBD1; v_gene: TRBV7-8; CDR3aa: CASSWGQGAFYEQYF
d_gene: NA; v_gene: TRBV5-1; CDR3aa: CASSLDYTDTQYF
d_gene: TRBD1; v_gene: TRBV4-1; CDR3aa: CASSQPGTGGAETQYF
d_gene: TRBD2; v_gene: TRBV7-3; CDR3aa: CASSLISGDYNEQFF
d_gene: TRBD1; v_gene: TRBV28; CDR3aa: CASRSPTGVYEQYF
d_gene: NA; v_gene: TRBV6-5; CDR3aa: CATLDRYEQYF
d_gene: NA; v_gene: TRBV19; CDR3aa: CASSTWTDQPQHF
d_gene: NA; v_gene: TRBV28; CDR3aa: CASSSRETQYF
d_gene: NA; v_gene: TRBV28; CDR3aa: CASSLLGYEQYF
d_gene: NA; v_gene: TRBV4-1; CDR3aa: CASSQETQGHNTGELFF
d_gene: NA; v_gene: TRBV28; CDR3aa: CASRGGTPGTQYF
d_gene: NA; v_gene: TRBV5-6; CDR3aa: CASSLGQVAGYGYTF
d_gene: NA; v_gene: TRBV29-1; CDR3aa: CSGQQQADTQYF
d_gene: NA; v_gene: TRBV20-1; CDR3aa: CSAPDRTEAFF